This entry lists 21 T cell receptor beta chains sequenced from one sample in a study of blood T cell repertoires in COVID-19. Sequencing was performed with immunoSEQ multiplex PCR; in TCRdb, only in-frame clones are kept and a portion is missing. Among 470,000 or so clones listed, nearly 90% were seen once. The sample was PBMCs or T cells enriched from blood (not recorded which). These receptors all come from a woman between 18 and 29 years old with acute COVID-19.

The V gene is TRBV5-1, the J gene TRBJ1-3; D is perhaps TRBD1 (6 bases). Trimming took off 0 bases at V and 0 bases at J, with 10 bases between the two ends. From germline, CDR1 is SGHRS and CDR2 YFSETQ. There are 16 residues in the CDR3. CDR3 coding DNA: TGCGCCAGCAGCTTGGAAGGCAGGGGCTCTGGAAACACCATATATTTT. Translated: CASSLEGRGSGNTIYF. The full variable domain, its missing parts supplied by reference TRBV5-1 and TRBJ1-3, is KAGVTQTPRYLIKTRGQQVTLSCSPISGHRSVSWYQQTPGQGLQFLFEYFSETQRNKGNFPGRFSGRQFSNSRSEMNVSTLELGDSALYLCASSLEGRGSGNTIYFGEGSWLTVV.

V is TRBV19 and J is TRBJ1-2, with TRBD1 as a possible D gene (6 bases). The germline V and J ends were trimmed by 4 bases and 6 bases, with 24 bases remaining between them. The CDR3 has 17 amino acids. Germline CDR1 LNHDA, CDR2 SQIVND (reference sequence). CDR3 coding DNA: TGTGCCAGTAGTAGGGTACGAGGGGGGGGATCGAGCGATGGCTACACCTTC. Its translation is CASSRVRGGGSSDGYTF. The full variable domain, completed using reference TRBV19 and TRBJ1-2, is DGGITQSPKYLFRKEGQNVTLSCEQNLNHDAMYWYRQDPGQGLRLIYYSQIVNDFQKGDIAEGYSVSREKKESFPLTVTSAQKNPTAFYLCASSRVRGGGSSDGYTFGSGTRLTVV.

The chain links TRBV6-6 to TRBJ1-4; D call uncertain. The germline V and J ends were trimmed by 3 bases and 0 bases, with 8 bases remaining between them. The CDR3 sequence is 15 residues long. Per germline, CDR1 MNHNY and CDR2 SVGAGI (reference sequence). CDR3 sequence reads: CASSYSGSTNEKLFF. CDR3 bases: TGTGCCAGCAGTTATTCGGGTTCAACTAATGAAAAACTGTTTTTT.

The chain employs TRBV19 and TRBJ2-1; possible D gene TRBD2, 5 bases. The CDR3 is 15 amino acids. Trimming shortened V by 2 bases and J by 4 bases, and 12 bases separated the two germline ends. Germline V gene sequence: CDR1 LNHDA, CDR2 SQIVND (reference sequence). The CDR3 sequence: CASSIYGKVYNEQFF. The CDR3 DNA is TGTGCCAGTAGTATATACGGGAAAGTTTACAATGAGCAGTTCTTC.

The CDR3 spells CASSQVATGTNYGYTF. In DNA, the CDR3 is TGCGCCAGCAGCCAAGTCGCGACAGGAACCAACTATGGCTACACCTTC. The chain recombines TRBV4-1 with TRBJ1-2, with D possibly matching TRBD1 (6 bases). The CDR3 has 16 residues. Trimming took 1 base from V and 2 from J, leaving 14 bases between them. Germline V gene sequence: CDR1 MGHRA, CDR2 YSYEKL.

This clone was seen a single time. The chain joins TRBV6-5 to TRBJ2-2; D remains unclear. Trimming left V 0 bases short and J 7 bases short, with 6 bases between. Germline lookup yields CDR1 MNHEY and CDR2 SVGAGI. This CDR3 region has 13 residues. CDR3 loop: CASSYSPVGELFF. The CDR3 DNA reads TGTGCCAGCAGTTACTCCCCTGTCGGGGAGCTGTTTTTT.

The CDR3 DNA reads as TGTGCTAGTGGTTTGGCACACCCGGCGGTTATTGGGCAGTACTTC. As protein: CASGLAHPAVIGQYF. This sequence joins TRBV12-5 and TRBJ2-7; D remains unclear. Between the trimmed V and J ends, which lost 1 base and 9 bases, there was a span of 19 bases. The V gene's germline CDR1 is LGHNT and CDR2 FRNRAP. The CDR3 extends over 15 amino acids.

This clone showed up just a few times. The CDR3 sequence: CASSPAGVEQYF. The CDR3 DNA reads as TGTGCCAGCTCACCAGCAGGGGTCGAGCAGTACTTC. J is TRBJ2-7 and V is TRBV18, with TRBD1 as a possible D gene (6 bases). CDR3 length equals 12 residues. V was trimmed by 2 bases and J by 6 bases, leaving 8 bases between them. CDR1 and CDR2 (germline): KGHSH, LQKENI.

This chain joins TRBV9 and TRBJ1-1, with TRBD1 matching 9 bases. The J segment lost 0 bases and the V segment lost 2 bases, leaving 5 bases of the junction unmatched. From germline, CDR1 is SGDLS and CDR2 YYNGEE. The CDR3 runs 16 residues. The CDR3 loop is CASSVGTGTMNTEAFF. Written as DNA, the CDR3 is TGTGCCAGCAGCGTTGGGACAGGGACGATGAACACTGAAGCTTTCTTT.

The chain links TRBV9 to TRBJ2-1; 15 positions match TRBD2. The V gene end was trimmed by 0 bases and the J gene end by 9 bases; junction bases not matched to a gene: 1. CDR1 SGDLS and CDR2 YYNGEE come from the germline V gene. CDR3 length: 15 residues. The DNA of the CDR3 is TGTGCCAGCAGCGTAGGGACTAGCGGGAGGGGTGAGCAGTTCTTC. Translated: CASSVGTSGRGEQFF.

The chain couples TRBV5-5 to TRBJ1-1; 8 nucleotides agree with TRBD1. This CDR3 spans 16 amino acids. Germline loops: CDR1 SGHKS, CDR2 YYEKEE (reference sequence). V lost 0 bases and J lost 5; bases outside the gene matches: 9. The CDR3 here is CASSLGQGAPRTEAFF. For the CDR3, the DNA is TGTGCCAGCAGCTTGGGCCAGGGGGCTCCGAGGACTGAAGCTTTCTTT.

The chain carries TRBV27 and TRBJ2-7; 7 bases map to TRBD1. The CDR3 covers 12 residues. The germline V gene has CDR1 MNHEY and CDR2 SMNVEV (reference sequence). Trimming removed 6 bases from V and 4 bases from J; junction bases left unmatched: 3. This CDR3 is CASRTGQYEQYF. CDR3 nucleotides: TGTGCCAGCAGGACAGGGCAATACGAGCAGTACTTC.

The gene calls are TRBV28 and TRBJ1-6, with no clear D. The V and J ends lost 2 bases and 9 bases respectively, with 14 bases between them. Germline CDR1 is MDHEN and CDR2 is SYDVKM. CDR3 length: 15 residues. CDR3 coding DNA: TGTGCCAGCAGTTTAAGACCGACCAGCGGTTCACCCCTCCACTTT. Translation gives CASSLRPTSGSPLHF.

The chain uses TRBV28 and TRBJ2-3; TRBD2 matches 9 bases. Germline V lookup: CDR1 MDHEN, CDR2 SYDVKM. V lost 5 bases to trimming and J lost 3 bases; unmatched junction nucleotides: 9. The CDR3 loop spans 16 amino acids. This chain's CDR3 is CASSIPGLALTDTQYF. The CDR3 DNA reads TGTGCCAGCAGTATCCCGGGACTAGCCTTAACAGATACGCAGTATTTT.

The gene calls are TRBV5-6 and TRBJ2-7, with D perhaps matching TRBD1 (5 bases). Germline assignment: CDR1 SGHDT and CDR2 YYEEEE. The CDR3 length is 14 residues. Trimming cost V 2 bases and J 0 bases, with 9 bases left between them. The CDR3 loop reads CASSFGQGSYEQYF. The CDR3 DNA reads TGTGCCAGCAGCTTTGGTCAGGGCTCCTACGAGCAGTACTTC.

This chain connects TRBV10-3 to TRBJ1-6; 9 bases align to TRBD1. The CDR3 is made up of 16 amino acids. The J segment lost 2 bases and the V segment lost 5 bases, leaving 4 bases of the junction unmatched. The germline V gene encodes CDR1 ENHRY and CDR2 SYGVKD. CDR3 residues: CAISQQGAAYNSPLHF. The DNA for the CDR3 is TGTGCCATCAGTCAACAGGGGGCCGCCTATAATTCACCCCTCCACTTT.

V usage is TRBV23-1 and J usage is TRBJ2-7; a possible D gene is TRBD1 (6 bases). TRBV23-1 qualifies as an ORF whose function is uncertain. This CDR3 comprises 14 residues. V lost 4 bases to trimming and J lost 2 bases, with 12 bases between them. The CDR3 spells CASSRTGITYEQYF. The CDR3 DNA reads as TGCGCCAGCAGTCGAACAGGGATTACCTACGAGCAGTACTTC.

J is TRBJ2-7 and V is TRBV7-9, with D maybe TRBD2 (5 bases). The V end was cut by 0 bases, the J end by 2 bases, with 8 bases between. The CDR3 is 14 residues long. Germline V lookup: CDR1 SEHNR, CDR2 FQNEAQ (reference sequence). This CDR3 is CASSLAEETYEQYF. CDR3 coding DNA: TGTGCCAGCAGCTTAGCGGAGGAAACCTACGAGCAGTACTTC.

The CDR3: CASSLTPVSYEQYF. The CDR3 DNA reads TGTGCCAGCAGTTTAACTCCGGTATCCTACGAGCAGTACTTC. The V gene is TRBV27, the J gene TRBJ2-7; D is unclear. From germline, CDR1 is MNHEY and CDR2 SMNVEV (reference sequence). V gave up 2 bases and J gave up 1 base, with 9 bases separating them. This CDR3 has 14 residues.

The chain joins TRBV7-2 to TRBJ2-4; 9 bases align to TRBD1. V shed 3 bases and J 6 bases; nucleotides not matched to a gene: 6. This CDR3 comprises 15 residues. Germline V gene data show CDR1 as SGHTA and CDR2 as FQGNSA. The CDR3 loop reads CASSFPGTGSNIQYF. The CDR3 DNA sequence: TGTGCCAGCAGCTTCCCCGGGACAGGGTCAAACATTCAGTACTTC.

V usage is TRBV14 and J usage is TRBJ1-6; TRBD1 matches at 7 bases. Germline V gene lookup returns CDR1 SGHDN and CDR2 FVKESK. This CDR3 region has 15 residues. With 4 bases clipped from V and 8 bases from J, the junction kept 8 bases outside the gene matches. In nucleotides, the CDR3 is TGTGCCAGCAGCCGGACGACAGGGTGGGATTCACCCCTCCACTTT. It translates to CASSRTTGWDSPLHF.